Below, 19 T cell receptor beta chains from the same sample are listed, as sequenced in a study of blood T cell repertoires in COVID-19. Profiling relied on immunoSEQ multiplex PCR, and the TCRdb table lists in-frame clones only, not all of them. The sample includes more than 110,000 clones, 65% to 85% of them seen just once. Source material: peripheral blood. The source of these receptors is a human donor in a cohort sampled during active COVID-19.

The rearrangement uses TRBV7-2 and TRBJ2-1, with 12 positions matching TRBD1. The CDR3 covers 16 residues. The V gene end was trimmed by 2 bases and the J gene end by 8 bases; junction bases not matched to a gene: 7. Germline CDR1 SGHTA, CDR2 FQGNSA. This CDR3 reads CASSLLLGQGAHEQFF. CDR3 in DNA: TGTGCCAGCAGCTTATTGTTGGGACAGGGGGCCCATGAGCAGTTCTTC. Combining the CDR3 with reference TRBV7-2 and TRBJ2-1 gives the whole variable domain GAGVSQSPSNKVTEKGKDVELRCDPISGHTALYWYRQSLGQGLEFLIYFQGNSAPDKSGLPSDRFSAERTGGSVSTLTIQRTQQEDSAVYLCASSLLLGQGAHEQFFGPGTRLTVL.

This clone was seen only once. The genes are TRBV10-1 and TRBJ1-5; D uncertain. The V end was cut by 2 bases, the J end by 5 bases, with 7 bases between. The CDR3 consists of 13 residues. CDR1 and CDR2 from the germline V gene are WNHNN and SYGVQD (reference sequence). The CDR3 spells CASSEAPDQPQHF. The CDR3 DNA follows: TGCGCCAGCAGTGAGGCCCCAGATCAGCCCCAGCATTTT.

This chain links TRBV28 with TRBJ1-1; D is uncertain. The CDR3 spans 14 residues. Deletions cut 5 bases from V and 11 bases from J, with 21 bases between. CDR1 and CDR2 from the germline V gene are MDHEN and SYDVKM. The chain's CDR3 is CASSDFGGGPRAFF. The CDR3 bases are TGTGCCAGCAGTGACTTTGGTGGAGGGCCCCGGGCTTTCTTT.

The chain joins TRBV15 to TRBJ1-6; D call uncertain. The V gene lost 4 bases and the J gene lost 9 bases, with 16 bases spanning the gap. The CDR3 extends over 15 amino acids. Germline lookup yields CDR1 LNHNV and CDR2 YYDKDF (reference sequence). CDR3: CATSMTNTGASPLHF. The CDR3 DNA reads as TGTGCCACCAGCATGACAAATACCGGTGCTTCACCCCTCCACTTT. Looking up the rest from reference TRBV15 and TRBJ1-6 gives the full variable domain: DAMVIQNPRYQVTQFGKPVTLSCSQTLNHNVMYWYQQKSSQAPKLLFHYYDKDFNNEADTPDNFQSRRPNTSFCFLDIRSPGLGDTAMYLCATSMTNTGASPLHFGNGTRLTVT.

This chain joins TRBV5-1 and TRBJ2-3; 14 bases match TRBD2. The trim removed 4 bases at V and 0 bases at J, leaving 7 bases unmatched. This CDR3 is 18 amino acids long. Germline V gives CDR1 SGHRS, CDR2 YFSETQ. CDR3 bases: TGCGCCAGCAGCACGGGACTAGCGGGGGTCCTCAGCACAGATACGCAGTATTTT. Amino acids: CASSTGLAGVLSTDTQYF.

The J gene is TRBJ2-3, the V gene TRBV6-5; TRBD2 aligns across 8 bases. Looked up from germline, CDR1 is MNHEY and CDR2 is SVGAGI. The CDR3 totals 13 residues. Trimming removed 8 bases from V and 0 bases from J; junction bases left unmatched: 1. CDR3: CASQRGSTDTQYF. The CDR3 coding sequence is TGTGCCAGCCAGCGGGGGAGCACAGATACGCAGTATTTT.

This chain connects TRBV2 to TRBJ2-6, with 8 positions matching TRBD1. The CDR3 runs to 17 residues. Germline-derived CDR1 and CDR2 are SNHLY and FYNNEI. The J segment lost 0 bases and the V segment lost 8 bases, leaving 9 bases of the junction unmatched. The CDR3 nucleotides read TGTGCCAGCTTGGGACAGGTTTTTAGCTCTGGGGCCAACGTCCTGACTTTC. Translated: CASLGQVFSSGANVLTF. Full variable domain (outside the CDR3, taken from reference TRBV2 and TRBJ2-6): EPEVTQTPSHQVTQMGQEVILRCVPISNHLYFYWYRQILGQKVEFLVSFYNNEISEKSEIFDDQFSVERPDGSNFTLKIRSTKLEDSAMYFCASLGQVFSSGANVLTFGAGSRLTVL.

The rearrangement links TRBV19 to TRBJ1-2, with a weak D call TRBD1 (5 bases). This CDR3 spans 17 amino acids. The ends were cut back, 3 bases at V and 3 bases at J, with 20 bases in the middle. Germline V CDR1 and CDR2: LNHDA, SQIVND (reference sequence). CDR3 sequence: CASSIYELGPWDYGYTF. The CDR3 bases are TGTGCCAGTAGTATTTATGAATTGGGGCCTTGGGACTATGGCTACACCTTC.

The V call is TRBV12-3 or TRBV12-4, the J call TRBJ2-1; D might be TRBD2 (5 bases). V lost 6 bases to trimming and J lost 5 bases, with 11 bases between them. The CDR3 is 13 amino acids. CDR3 protein: CASREDSNNEQFF. CDR3 coding DNA: TGTGCCAGCAGGGAGGACTCGAACAATGAGCAGTTCTTC.

V and J are TRBV10-3 and TRBJ2-1; 9 positions match TRBD2. Germline trimming cut 7 bases from V and 5 bases from J; bases unmatched to any gene: 9. Germline assignment: CDR1 ENHRY and CDR2 SYGVKD. The CDR3 spans 15 residues. The CDR3 nucleotides are TGTGCCATCACCGAAGCGGGGGGCCGCAACAATGAGCAGTTCTTC. Translated: CAITEAGGRNNEQFF.

This clone has only one observation. This sequence joins TRBV7-9 and TRBJ2-1, with TRBD1 identical over 9 bases. This CDR3 is built from 16 residues. The germline V gene encodes CDR1 SEHNR and CDR2 FQNEAQ (reference sequence). Trimming took 4 bases from V and 3 from J; bases not matched to a gene: 7. CDR3 bases: TGTGCCAGCAGCTCGATTACAGGGGGCTTCTACAATGAGCAGTTCTTC. Its protein is CASSSITGGFYNEQFF.

The chain is built from TRBV9 and TRBJ2-1; 10 nucleotides align to TRBD2. The CDR3 runs to 15 residues. The trim removed 4 bases at V and 9 bases at J, leaving 10 bases unmatched. The germline CDR1 and CDR2 sequences are SGDLS and YYNGEE. The CDR3 DNA is TGTGCCAGCAGCACCACTAGCGGGGCGACGGGTGAGCAGTTCTTC. This translates into CASSTTSGATGEQFF.

The chain is built from TRBV5-1 and TRBJ2-7; tentatively, D is TRBD1 (5 bases). Germline CDR1 SGHRS, CDR2 YFSETQ. Trimming stripped 2 bases from V and 3 bases from J, with 9 bases between. The CDR3 contains 13 residues. DNA for the CDR3: TGCGCCAGCAGCTTCGGACAAAACTACGAGCAGTACTTC. Protein sequence: CASSFGQNYEQYF.

The chain uses TRBV7-9 and TRBJ1-1; D possibly corresponds to TRBD1 (6 bases). In germline, CDR1 is SEHNR, CDR2 FQNEAQ (reference sequence). The CDR3 has 15 residues. V lost 1 base and J lost 0, with 9 bases in between. The CDR3 DNA follows: TGTGCCAGCAGCTTAGTTCAGGGGATGAACACTGAAGCTTTCTTT. This sequence encodes CASSLVQGMNTEAFF.

The J gene is TRBJ1-6, the V gene TRBV19; 9 bases map to TRBD1. In germline, CDR1 is LNHDA, CDR2 SQIVND (reference sequence). The CDR3 sequence is 13 residues long. Trimming removed 7 bases from V and 7 bases from J; junction bases left unmatched: 2. CDR3 sequence reads: CASMDRGNSPLHF. In nucleotides, the CDR3 is TGTGCCAGTATGGACAGGGGAAATTCACCCCTCCACTTT.

The chain carries TRBV2 and TRBJ2-3, with D perhaps TRBD1 (6 bases). This CDR3 has 13 residues. CDR1 is SNHLY and CDR2 is FYNNEI in the germline V gene. The V and J ends lost 8 bases and 4 bases respectively, with 13 bases between them. CDR3 loop: CASRKGVPDTQYF. The CDR3 DNA follows: TGTGCCAGCCGGAAGGGGGTCCCAGATACGCAGTATTTT.

V usage is TRBV6-6 and J usage is TRBJ2-3; maybe TRBD1 (6 bases). The CDR3 is 16 amino acids. The V gene's germline CDR1 is MNHNY and CDR2 SVGAGI (reference sequence). V lost 0 bases to trimming and J lost 3 bases, with 13 bases between them. The CDR3 DNA follows: TGTGCCAGCAGTTACTCAACAGGGACGGGGACAGATACGCAGTATTTT. Translating it yields CASSYSTGTGTDTQYF.

This chain joins TRBV9 and TRBJ1-2, with D unclear. Germline V CDR1 and CDR2: SGDLS, YYNGEE. CDR3 size: 12 residues. Trimming left V 2 bases short and J 6 bases short, with 8 bases between. The CDR3 loop reads CASSVRLHGYTF. The CDR3 region has the DNA TGTGCCAGCAGCGTTAGATTACATGGCTACACCTTC.

This clone showed up just once. This rearrangement joins TRBV20-1 to TRBJ2-1, with 7 positions matching TRBD2. Germline trimming cut 3 bases from V and 8 bases from J; bases unmatched to any gene: 13. Germline assignment: CDR1 DFQATT and CDR2 SNEGSKA (reference sequence). The CDR3 has 15 amino acids. DNA for the CDR3: TGCAGTGCTAGTTCGACTAGCAGACCCCGGGATGAGCAGTTCTTC. This encodes CSASSTSRPRDEQFF.